The 27 T cell receptor beta chains presented below share a single source sample, sequenced in a study of somatic mutations in cytotoxic T cells in rheumatoid arthritis. The assay was immunoSEQ multiplex PCR, and TCRdb's table has in-frame clones only and misses some. The sample lists 20,000 or so clones; over 75% were seen once. Sequencing was done on a sample of CD8+ T cells sorted from blood. These receptors originate from an adult with rheumatoid arthritis.

This rearrangement joins TRBV5-4 to TRBJ1-1; 9 bases align to TRBD1. The V gene's germline CDR1 is SGHNT and CDR2 YYREEE (reference sequence). V was pared by 0 bases and J by 0 bases, with 6 bases of the junction left unmatched. The CDR3 is made up of 17 amino acids. This CDR3 reads CASSLGGQGNLNTEAFF. In nucleotides, the CDR3 is TGTGCCAGCAGCTTGGGGGGACAGGGCAATTTGAACACTGAAGCTTTCTTT.

This clone has just one count. The V call is TRBV4-1, the J call TRBJ2-7; 9 positions match TRBD2. Trimming at V came to 6 bases and at J to 2 bases, leaving 8 bases not matched to a gene. This CDR3 is built from 15 residues. Germline V lookup: CDR1 MGHRA, CDR2 YSYEKL. Here the CDR3 reads CASRRALAGPYEQYF. CDR3 in DNA: TGCGCCAGCAGACGGGCCCTAGCGGGACCCTACGAGCAGTACTTC.

As concerns this clone: A junction boundary mismatches the germline segment, possibly from a read error. V is TRBV7-9 and J is TRBJ2-7; D not certain. Germline CDR1 and CDR2: SEHNR and FQNEAQ (reference sequence). The CDR3 is made up of 11 amino acids. Here the CDR3 reads CASSPFYEQCF. As DNA, the CDR3 is TGTGCCAGCAGCCCCTTTTACGAGCAGTGCTTC.

The chain couples TRBV29-1 to TRBJ1-2; 7 nucleotides agree with TRBD1. There are 13 residues in the CDR3. The trim removed 5 bases at V and 7 bases at J, leaving 10 bases unmatched. Germline CDR1 and CDR2: SQVTM and ANQGSEA. This chain's CDR3 is CSVPTGRPSGYTF. CDR3 coding DNA: TGCAGCGTTCCGACAGGGCGTCCCTCTGGCTACACCTTC.

The chain has TRBV6-1 and TRBJ2-1; 9 bases match TRBD2. The junction had 6 bases not matched to a gene; V was cut back by 1 base and J by 5 bases. The CDR3 is 16 amino acids. Per the germline V gene, CDR1 is MNHNS and CDR2 is SASEGT. The CDR3 here is CASSEDSSGSDNEQFF. The CDR3 region has the DNA TGTGCCAGCAGTGAAGATAGTAGCGGGAGCGACAATGAGCAGTTCTTC.

This rearrangement joins TRBV4-3 to TRBJ2-7; D is uncertain. CDR1 and CDR2 (germline): LGHNA, YSLEER. Trimming stripped 0 bases from V and 7 bases from J, with 13 bases between. This CDR3 contains 14 residues. Written as DNA, the CDR3 is TGCGCCAGCAGCCAAGATAGGGAAAGTATTGAGCAGTACTTC. As protein: CASSQDRESIEQYF.

This clone was picked up a small number of times. The CDR3: CASSLETTTRSKGYTF. CDR3 nucleotides: TGTGCCAGCAGCTTAGAAACTACGACCCGAAGTAAAGGCTACACCTTC. This chain links TRBV13 with TRBJ1-2; no clear D gene. The CDR3 is 16 amino acids. Per the germline V gene, CDR1 is PRHDT and CDR2 is FYEKMQ (reference sequence). The V end lost 1 base, the J end lost 8 bases, and 20 bases lay between the germline ends.

V usage is TRBV6-5 and J usage is TRBJ2-1; D unclear. V lost 5 bases and J 4 bases, leaving 15 bases between the germline ends. The CDR3 loop spans 15 amino acids. Germline V gene sequence: CDR1 MNHEY, CDR2 SVGAGI. CDR3 nucleotide sequence: TGTGCCAGCAGTACCTTAGAGGAAGTATACAATGAGCAGTTCTTC. It yields the protein CASSTLEEVYNEQFF.

This clone was detected only a few times. CDR3 protein: CASSEAEVNTIYF. The CDR3 region has the DNA TGTGCCAGCAGTGAAGCGGAAGTGAACACCATATATTTT. V is TRBV6-1 and J is TRBJ1-3; D unresolved. Germline values: CDR1 MNHNS, CDR2 SASEGT. The CDR3 contains 13 residues. V shed 0 bases and J shed 7 bases, with 7 bases lying between them.

The chain uses TRBV7-6 and TRBJ2-5; D not resolved. Deletions cut 0 bases from V and 4 bases from J, with 18 bases between. This CDR3 is built from 17 residues. Germline V CDR1 and CDR2: SGHVS, FNYEAQ. CDR3 sequence reads: CASSLAETIKWRETQYF. The CDR3 nucleotides read TGTGCCAGCAGCTTAGCGGAAACCATCAAATGGAGAGAGACCCAGTACTTC.

The chain links TRBV27 to TRBJ1-2, with D maybe TRBD1 (6 bases). Trimming took 3 bases from V and 3 from J, leaving 20 bases between them. Germline values: CDR1 MNHEY, CDR2 SMNVEV (reference sequence). The CDR3 covers 17 residues. The CDR3 reads CASSFRLTGGLDYGYTF. CDR3 bases: TGTGCCAGCAGTTTTAGGTTGACAGGAGGATTGGACTATGGCTACACCTTC.

This rearrangement joins TRBV2 to TRBJ1-1, with TRBD1 as a possible D gene (6 bases). Germline V gene data show CDR1 as SNHLY and CDR2 as FYNNEI. There are 14 residues in the CDR3. The V and J ends lost 5 bases and 5 bases respectively, with 15 bases between them. The CDR3 DNA reads as TGTGCCAGCAGTTTTGCGCAGGGACATACTGAAGCTTTCTTT. Translation gives CASSFAQGHTEAFF.

The chain links TRBV19 to TRBJ1-1; D unclear. From germline, CDR1 is LNHDA and CDR2 SQIVND (reference sequence). Trimming removed 1 base from V and 3 bases from J, with 12 bases in between. This CDR3 is built from 15 residues. The CDR3 region has the DNA TGTGCCAGTAGTATAGGTGGTTTTTTAGACACTGAAGCTTTCTTT. Protein sequence: CASSIGGFLDTEAFF.

V gene TRBV6-6 combines with J gene TRBJ2-3, with 9 bases lining up with TRBD2. Per germline, CDR1 MNHNY and CDR2 SVGAGI (reference sequence). The CDR3 is made up of 16 amino acids. V shed 5 bases, J shed 4 bases, and the junction held 10 bases outside the gene matches. The CDR3 DNA reads as TGTGCCAGCAGTAACCCCTTCGGGACTAGCCCAGATACGCAGTATTTT. This codes for CASSNPFGTSPDTQYF.

The genes are TRBV9 and TRBJ2-2; possibly TRBD1 or TRBD2 for D (6 bases each). V was pared by 5 bases and J by 4 bases, with 18 bases between. CDR1 and CDR2 (germline): SGDLS, YYNGEE. This CDR3 has 16 residues. This chain's CDR3 is CASSTSGGPLTGELFF. CDR3 in DNA: TGTGCCAGCAGTACCTCCGGGGGCCCGCTCACCGGGGAGCTGTTTTTT.

This clone was seen a single time. The chain joins TRBV5-1 to TRBJ2-1; D unresolved. The CDR3 runs to 13 residues. Per the germline V gene, CDR1 is SGHRS and CDR2 is YFSETQ. V gave up 4 bases and J gave up 8 bases, with 13 bases separating them. The CDR3 DNA follows: TGCGCCAGCAGCCAGAGACCTACTGATGAGCAGTTCTTC. Protein: CASSQRPTDEQFF.

This chain uses TRBV27 with TRBJ2-2, with 7 bases matching TRBD1. The germline V gene encodes CDR1 MNHEY and CDR2 SMNVEV (reference sequence). This CDR3 is 15 amino acids long. J gave up 4 bases and V 6 bases, and 8 bases lay outside the gene matches. The CDR3 nucleotides read TGTGCCAGCAGGGTACAGGGGCTCCTCACCGGGGAGCTGTTTTTT. Its translation: CASRVQGLLTGELFF.

V is TRBV7-8 and J is TRBJ2-7; D remains unclear. With 3 bases removed from V and 5 bases from J, the gap between germline ends came to 14 bases. Germline V gene sequence: CDR1 SGHVS, CDR2 FQNEAQ. CDR3 length: 14 amino acids. The CDR3 protein is CASSFGDMVDEQYF. Here the CDR3 DNA reads TGTGCCAGCAGCTTTGGGGATATGGTCGACGAGCAGTACTTC.

This clone was counted a single time. The same CDR3 can be traced to other DNA sequences in this sample. The gene calls are TRBV7-2 and TRBJ1-3, with D unresolved. The CDR3 contains 13 residues. Germline CDR1 reads SGHTA; CDR2 reads FQGNSA. V dropped 2 bases and J dropped 0 bases, with 2 bases sitting between them. CDR3 residues: CASSLFSGNTIYF. DNA of the CDR3: TGTGCCAGCAGCTTATTCTCTGGAAACACCATATATTTT. The whole variable domain, remainder taken from reference TRBV7-2 and TRBJ1-3, is GAGVSQSPSNKVTEKGKDVELRCDPISGHTALYWYRQSLGQGLEFLIYFQGNSAPDKSGLPSDRFSAERTGGSVSTLTIQRTQQEDSAVYLCASSLFSGNTIYFGEGSWLTVV.

The chain couples TRBV12-5 to TRBJ2-1; TRBD1 aligns across 10 bases. V lost 3 bases to trimming and J lost 10 bases; unmatched junction nucleotides: 9. The CDR3 sequence is 15 residues long. The germline gives CDR1 LGHNT, CDR2 FRNRAP. The CDR3 loop reads CASGFGQGVGEEQFF. The CDR3 coding sequence is TGTGCTAGTGGTTTCGGACAGGGGGTGGGAGAGGAGCAGTTCTTC.

The V call is TRBV12-5, the J call TRBJ2-5, with 11 bases that match TRBD1. This CDR3 has 15 amino acids. V was pared by 5 bases and J by 5 bases, with 7 bases of the junction left unmatched. Germline CDR1 reads LGHNT; CDR2 reads FRNRAP. CDR3 protein: CASGRGQGAGETQYF. CDR3 bases: TGTGCTAGTGGTCGCGGACAGGGGGCAGGGGAGACCCAGTACTTC.

This clone was recorded only once. The V and J genes are TRBV29-1 and TRBJ1-2; a possible D gene is TRBD1 (5 bases). V shed 5 bases and J shed 1 base, with 8 bases lying between them. The CDR3 sequence is 12 residues long. CDR1 is SQVTM and CDR2 is ANQGSEA in the germline V gene. The CDR3 nucleotides read TGCAGCGTTCCCGGGGGTAACTATGGCTACACCTTC. Translating gives CSVPGGNYGYTF.

This chain links TRBV4-1 with TRBJ1-2; D may be TRBD1 (6 bases). The length of the CDR3 is 18 residues. Germline V lookup: CDR1 MGHRA, CDR2 YSYEKL. Trimming removed 0 bases at V and 4 bases at J, with 21 bases between. This CDR3 is CASSQDSSTQGRAYGYTF. In DNA form, the CDR3 reads TGCGCCAGCAGCCAAGATAGTAGCACCCAGGGGAGGGCCTATGGCTACACCTTC.

J is TRBJ2-1 and V is TRBV5-1, with 9 bases fitting TRBD2. Germline CDR1 SGHRS, CDR2 YFSETQ. Trimming at V came to 3 bases and at J to 9 bases, leaving 4 bases not matched to a gene. The CDR3 sequence is 13 residues long. The CDR3 sequence is CASSYGTSSEQFF. The DNA for the CDR3 is TGCGCCAGCAGCTACGGGACTAGCAGTGAGCAGTTCTTC.

This clone was recorded only once. The chain employs TRBV7-9 and TRBJ2-2, with 10 bases fitting TRBD2. V lost 4 bases, J lost 3 bases, and 2 bases stayed unmatched. CDR3 length equals 15 residues. Germline assignment: CDR1 SEHNR and CDR2 FQNEAQ (reference sequence). CDR3 sequence reads: CASSSGLADTGELFF. The CDR3 DNA is TGTGCCAGCAGCTCCGGACTAGCGGACACCGGGGAGCTGTTTTTT.

This chain links TRBV19 with TRBJ1-2, with 8 positions matching TRBD1. The CDR3 consists of 13 residues. V was pared by 3 bases and J by 5 bases, with 2 bases of the junction left unmatched. CDR1 is LNHDA and CDR2 is SQIVND in the germline V gene (reference sequence). CDR3 coding DNA: TGTGCCAGTAGTATGGGGACAGGATATGGCTACACCTTC. This translates into CASSMGTGYGYTF.

The table lists this clone with a count of one. This chain joins TRBV7-9 and TRBJ2-7; TRBD2 matches at 16 bases. CDR1 and CDR2 (germline): SEHNR, FQNEAQ (reference sequence). The CDR3 sequence is 19 residues long. J lost 0 bases, V lost 1 base, and 6 bases had no gene match. The CDR3 spells CASSLVVGLAGGSSYEQYF. Written as DNA, the CDR3 is TGTGCCAGCAGCTTAGTAGTGGGACTAGCGGGGGGGAGCTCCTACGAGCAGTACTTC. Full variable domain (rest looked up from reference TRBV7-9 and TRBJ2-7): DTGVSQNPRHKITKRGQNVTFRCDPISEHNRLYWYRQTLGQGPEFLTYFQNEAQLEKSRLLSDRFSAERPKGSFSTLEIQRTEQGDSAMYLCASSLVVGLAGGSSYEQYFGPGTRLTVT.